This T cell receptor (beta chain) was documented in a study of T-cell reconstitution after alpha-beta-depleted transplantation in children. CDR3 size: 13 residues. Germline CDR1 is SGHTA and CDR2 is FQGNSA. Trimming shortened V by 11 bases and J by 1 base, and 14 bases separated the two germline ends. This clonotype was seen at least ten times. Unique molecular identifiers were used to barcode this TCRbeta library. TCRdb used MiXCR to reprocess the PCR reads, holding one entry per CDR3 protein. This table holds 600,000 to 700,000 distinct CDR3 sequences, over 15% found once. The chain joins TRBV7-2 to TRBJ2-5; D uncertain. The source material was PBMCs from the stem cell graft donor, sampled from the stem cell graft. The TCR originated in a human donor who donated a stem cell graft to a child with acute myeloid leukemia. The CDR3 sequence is CACKGAGQETQYF. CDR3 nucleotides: TGTGCCTGCAAGGGCGCAGGCCAAGAGACCCAGTACTTC.